The 32 T cell receptor beta chains in this list originate from one sample, sequenced in a study of T-cell memory formation after mild COVID-19. TCRdb re-called the 5' RACE reads with MiXCR, one entry per CDR3 protein. The sample carries roughly 250,000 distinct CDR3 sequences, about a sixth recorded once. The sequenced sample was PBMCs or a T cell subset sorted from them (not recorded which). Receptor source: a man between 18 and 35 years old who had mild COVID-19 (a few samples of this study predate the infection). Cell type and time point are not known.

This clonotype was seen more than once but under ten times. This chain joins TRBV5-1 and TRBJ1-5; 10 bases are a match to TRBD1. The CDR3 is 16 residues long. Germline values: CDR1 SGHRS, CDR2 YFSETQ. Trimming removed 4 bases from V and 5 bases from J; junction bases left unmatched: 9. CDR3 loop: CASSPDRGPPHQPQHF. The DNA for the CDR3 is TGCGCCAGCAGCCCCGACAGGGGGCCACCTCATCAGCCCCAGCATTTT.

The rearrangement links TRBV6-5 to TRBJ2-7; 8 nucleotides align to TRBD2. CDR1 MNHEY and CDR2 SVGAGI come from the germline V gene. V trimming: 5 bases; J trimming: 4 bases; junction bases outside the gene matches: 10. The CDR3 loop spans 15 amino acids. CDR3 nucleotides: TGTGCCAGCAGTACAACTTCGGGAGGGGCTTACGAGCAGTACTTC. Its protein is CASSTTSGGAYEQYF.

This chain connects TRBV5-4 to TRBJ2-2; D unclear. The CDR3 consists of 14 residues. V shed 6 bases and J shed 0 bases, with 9 bases lying between them. The germline CDR1 and CDR2 sequences are SGHNT and YYREEE (reference sequence). The CDR3 loop reads CASNPAPNTGELFF. CDR3 in DNA: TGTGCCAGCAACCCGGCCCCGAACACCGGGGAGCTGTTTTTT.

This chain links TRBV30 with TRBJ2-2; weak D call: TRBD2 (6 bases). Between the trimmed V and J ends, which lost 0 bases and 2 bases, there was a span of 10 bases. From germline, CDR1 is GTSNPN and CDR2 SVGIG (reference sequence). This CDR3 has 15 amino acids. The CDR3 loop is CAWSVWGTNTGELFF. The CDR3 DNA reads as TGTGCCTGGAGTGTTTGGGGGACTAACACCGGGGAGCTGTTTTTT.

In this sample, this clonotype turned up a few times. This chain connects TRBV20-1 to TRBJ1-5; 7 nucleotides match TRBD1. The V gene end was trimmed by 5 bases and the J gene end by 4 bases; junction bases not matched to a gene: 5. Germline V gene lookup returns CDR1 DFQATT and CDR2 SNEGSKA (reference sequence). This CDR3 comprises 13 residues. CDR3 nucleotide sequence: TGCAGTGCTCTAAGGACAGGAAATCAGCCCCAGCATTTT. Its translation: CSALRTGNQPQHF.

The chain links TRBV4-2 to TRBJ2-5; TRBD1 is a possible D gene (5 bases). The V and J ends lost 4 bases and 4 bases respectively, with 10 bases between them. The germline V gene has CDR1 LGHNA and CDR2 YNFKEQ. There are 13 residues in the CDR3. DNA of the CDR3: TGTGCCAGCAGCCGAGCAAGGGGAGAGACCCAGTACTTC. Its translation: CASSRARGETQYF.

This chain links TRBV28 with TRBJ1-4, with a weak D call TRBD1 (5 bases). V lost 8 bases to trimming and J lost 0 bases, with 16 bases between them. The CDR3 is 16 amino acids. Germline CDR1 is MDHEN and CDR2 is SYDVKM. CDR3 sequence reads: CASRPGGLATNEKLFF. Written as DNA, the CDR3 is TGTGCCAGCCGTCCGGGGGGTCTTGCAACTAATGAAAAACTGTTTTTT. The variable domain in full, with the rest retrieved from reference TRBV28 and TRBJ1-4, is DVKVTQSSRYLVKRTGEKVFLECVQDMDHENMFWYRQDPGLGLRLIYFSYDVKMKEKGDIPEGYSVSREKKERFSLILESASTNQTSMYLCASRPGGLATNEKLFFGSGTQLSVL.

The V call is TRBV5-1, the J call TRBJ2-7, with D perhaps being TRBD1 or TRBD2 (5 bases each). With 5 bases removed from V and 0 bases from J, the gap between germline ends came to 12 bases. Germline CDR1 reads SGHRS; CDR2 reads YFSETQ. The length of the CDR3 is 14 residues. The CDR3 loop reads CASSRDGYSYEQYF. CDR3 nucleotide sequence: TGCGCCAGCAGTCGGGACGGCTACTCCTACGAGCAGTACTTC.

This rearrangement joins TRBV3-1 to TRBJ2-2; D remains unclear. CDR3 length equals 13 residues. From germline, CDR1 is LGHDT and CDR2 YNNKEL (reference sequence). V lost 7 bases and J 3 bases, leaving 9 bases between the germline ends. CDR3 sequence reads: CASKPGHTGELFF. The CDR3 DNA reads as TGTGCCAGCAAGCCCGGGCACACCGGGGAGCTGTTTTTT.

This clonotype was counted only a few times. The gene calls are TRBV5-1 and TRBJ2-1, with a tentative D call TRBD2 (6 bases). V gave up 5 bases and J gave up 2 bases, with 14 bases separating them. The germline V gene has CDR1 SGHRS and CDR2 YFSETQ. This CDR3 comprises 15 residues. The CDR3 bases are TGCGCCAGCAGACTGGCGGGGTGGACCTACAATGAGCAGTTCTTC. Its translation is CASRLAGWTYNEQFF.

This clonotype was counted a few times. This chain connects TRBV6-1 to TRBJ2-3; no clear D. The CDR3 extends over 12 amino acids. Trimming removed 2 bases from V and 5 bases from J, with 5 bases in between. In germline, CDR1 is MNHNS, CDR2 SASEGT. The CDR3 region is CASSELIDTQYF. CDR3 DNA sequence: TGTGCCAGCAGTGAACTCATAGATACGCAGTATTTT.

The genes are TRBV27 and TRBJ2-7; D gene uncertain. This CDR3 has 13 residues. The V gene's germline CDR1 is MNHEY and CDR2 SMNVEV (reference sequence). The V and J ends lost 2 bases and 1 base respectively, with 6 bases between them. The CDR3 protein is CASSLQQSYEQYF. The CDR3 region has the DNA TGTGCCAGCAGTTTACAACAATCCTACGAGCAGTACTTC.

This clonotype occurred a few times. The rearrangement uses TRBV11-2 and TRBJ1-2; TRBD1 matches 9 bases. CDR3 length: 15 amino acids. The V gene's germline CDR1 is SGHAT and CDR2 FQNNGV. V lost 5 bases and J lost 7; bases outside the gene matches: 11. The CDR3 loop is CASSPAGTGFGGYTF. CDR3 DNA sequence: TGTGCCAGCAGCCCAGCCGGGACAGGGTTCGGTGGCTACACCTTC.

This clonotype came up many times. J is TRBJ1-5 and V is TRBV4-3; TRBD1 agrees at 7 bases. The V and J ends lost 4 bases and 6 bases, in that order; junction bases with no gene match: 3. Germline loops: CDR1 LGHNA, CDR2 YSLEER. The CDR3 spans 13 residues. The chain's CDR3 is CASSPTGIQPQHF. The CDR3 DNA reads as TGCGCCAGCAGCCCGACAGGGATTCAGCCCCAGCATTTT.

This clonotype showed up just a few times. This chain uses TRBV29-1 with TRBJ1-3, with 8 bases identical to TRBD1. J lost 4 bases, V lost 4 bases, and 6 bases had no gene match. There are 14 residues in the CDR3. CDR1 SQVTM and CDR2 ANQGSEA come from the germline V gene. The DNA for the CDR3 is TGCAGCGTTGTTGGACAGGGCGGAGGAAACACCATATATTTT. It specifies CSVVGQGGGNTIYF. Variable domain in full (rest from reference TRBV29-1 and TRBJ1-3): SAVISQKPSRDICQRGTSLTIQCQVDSQVTMMFWYRQQPGQSLTLIATANQGSEATYESGFVIDKFPISRPNLTFSTLTVSNMSPEDSSIYLCSVVGQGGGNTIYFGEGSWLTVV.

The rearrangement joins TRBV4-3 to TRBJ1-2; 7 positions match TRBD1. Germline CDR1 is LGHNA and CDR2 is YSLEER. V gave up 1 base and J gave up 0 bases; unmatched junction bases: 2. The length of the CDR3 is 15 residues. DNA for the CDR3: TGCGCCAGCAGCCAAGGGACAGGACCTAACTATGGCTACACCTTC. Its translation is CASSQGTGPNYGYTF.

This clonotype has only a few counts. The chain employs TRBV18 and TRBJ2-1; the D gene is possibly TRBD2 (5 bases). The germline V gene encodes CDR1 KGHSH and CDR2 LQKENI. The CDR3 contains 14 residues. Trimming shortened V by 2 bases and J by 6 bases, and 11 bases separated the two germline ends. DNA for the CDR3: TGTGCCAGCTCACCAATGCTAGGAGGCAATGAGCAGTTCTTC. It codes for CASSPMLGGNEQFF.

The table lists this clonotype with many counts. The chain links TRBV6-2 or TRBV6-3 to TRBJ2-7; TRBD1 might be the D (6 bases). The ends were cut back, 7 bases at V and 0 bases at J, with 16 bases in the middle. The CDR3 runs 15 residues. Per the germline V gene, CDR1 is MNHEY and CDR2 is SVGEGT. CDR3 DNA sequence: TGTGCCAGCAAAAGGGGGACGGCTCACTCCTACGAGCAGTACGTC. Translated: CASKRGTAHSYEQYV.

This clonotype was counted only a few times. The V call is TRBV7-9, the J call TRBJ1-4, with D possibly matching TRBD1 (6 bases). The CDR3 consists of 14 residues. CDR1 and CDR2 (germline): SEHNR, FQNEAQ (reference sequence). The V end was cut by 5 bases, the J end by 4 bases, with 11 bases between. DNA of the CDR3: TGTGCCAGCAGCGAGGGACAACTTAATGAAAAACTGTTTTTT. Translated, it gives CASSEGQLNEKLFF.

This clonotype showed up many times. The rearrangement links TRBV21-1 to TRBJ2-6. TRBV21-1 is reported as a pseudogene. CDR3 length equals 15 residues. CDR3 sequence: CASSTTPSGANVLTF. The CDR3 region has the DNA TGTGCCAGCAGCACTACTCCTTCTGGGGCCAACGTCCTGACTTTC.

A few counts support this clonotype. The chain combines TRBV27 with TRBJ1-2, with D tentatively TRBD1 (6 bases). CDR1 MNHEY and CDR2 SMNVEV come from the germline V gene (reference sequence). V was trimmed by 2 bases and J by 1 base, leaving 14 bases between them. The CDR3 consists of 16 residues. CDR3 region: CASSLGGWRGNYGYTF. The CDR3 DNA is TGTGCCAGCAGTTTAGGGGGCTGGAGGGGTAACTATGGCTACACCTTC.

The chain recombines TRBV7-2 with TRBJ1-2; TRBD1 matches 7 bases. This CDR3 is 15 amino acids long. V gave up 5 bases and J gave up 1 base; unmatched junction bases: 7. CDR1 and CDR2 (germline): SGHTA, FQGNSA. The CDR3 DNA is TGTGCCAGCAGCCCGCGGGACAGCCGTAACTATGGCTACACCTTC. Translation gives CASSPRDSRNYGYTF. The variable domain in full, completed from reference TRBV7-2 and TRBJ1-2, reads GAGVSQSPSNKVTEKGKDVELRCDPISGHTALYWYRQSLGQGLEFLIYFQGNSAPDKSGLPSDRFSAERTGGSVSTLTIQRTQQEDSAVYLCASSPRDSRNYGYTFGSGTRLTVV.

The V gene is TRBV28, the J gene TRBJ2-5, with 10 bases identical to TRBD1. V lost 6 bases and J lost 5; bases outside the gene matches: 6. The CDR3 has 14 residues. Germline lookup yields CDR1 MDHEN and CDR2 SYDVKM. The CDR3 nucleotides read TGTGCCAGCAGGGGGACAGGGGAGTGGGAGACCCAGTACTTC. This gives the protein CASRGTGEWETQYF.

This clonotype has more than one count but fewer than ten. V is TRBV4-2 and J is TRBJ2-2, with 14 bases matching TRBD2. The CDR3 spans 18 residues. Per germline, CDR1 LGHNA and CDR2 YNFKEQ. V was clipped by 3 bases and J by 1 base; unmatched bases: 4. The CDR3: CASSQGLAGVQNTGELFF. CDR3 in DNA: TGTGCCAGCAGCCAGGGACTAGCGGGGGTGCAGAACACCGGGGAGCTGTTTTTT.

The rearrangement links TRBV11-2 to TRBJ1-1, with D possibly matching TRBD1 (6 bases). Germline V lookup: CDR1 SGHAT, CDR2 FQNNGV. This CDR3 contains 16 residues. The V gene lost 4 bases and the J gene lost 1 base, with 16 bases spanning the gap. In DNA form, the CDR3 reads TGTGCCAGCAGCTCATCGGAGACAGGAGCGAACACTGAAGCTTTCTTT. This codes for CASSSSETGANTEAFF.

This rearrangement joins TRBV12-3 or TRBV12-4 to TRBJ2-1; no definite D call. There are 13 residues in the CDR3. The V end lost 6 bases, the J end lost 8 bases, and 14 bases lay between the germline ends. Here the CDR3 DNA reads TGTGCCAGCAGCCCCCGTGGGGTCGATGAGCAGTTCTTC. Its translation is CASSPRGVDEQFF.

This clonotype was seen more than once but under ten times. The rearrangement joins TRBV9 to TRBJ2-4, with D tentatively TRBD1 (6 bases). CDR1 and CDR2 from the germline V gene are SGDLS and YYNGEE. This CDR3 is built from 16 residues. V was clipped by 4 bases and J by 0 bases, with 14 bases between them. The CDR3, as DNA: TGTGCCAGCAGCTCTATGACAGGACTAGCCAAAAACATTCAGTACTTC. Translating it yields CASSSMTGLAKNIQYF.

The chain is built from TRBV4-1 and TRBJ2-7; tentative D call: TRBD2 (7 bases). V lost 4 bases and J lost 5, with 21 bases in between. The CDR3 has 16 amino acids. Germline V gene sequence: CDR1 MGHRA, CDR2 YSYEKL. The CDR3 sequence: CASSLDPGGRVDEQYF. CDR3 sequence (DNA): TGCGCCAGCAGCCTAGACCCGGGGGGCCGTGTTGACGAGCAGTACTTC.

In this sample, this clonotype turned up a few times. V gene TRBV28 combines with J gene TRBJ1-1, with TRBD1 as a possible D gene (6 bases). Germline CDR1 reads MDHEN; CDR2 reads SYDVKM. There are 15 residues in the CDR3. The V end lost 4 bases, the J end lost 3 bases, and 15 bases lay between the germline ends. CDR3 region: CASSSQGLGDTEAFF. Written as DNA, the CDR3 is TGTGCCAGCAGTTCCCAGGGGCTTGGGGACACTGAAGCTTTCTTT.

The sample holds a few counts of this clonotype. The rearrangement joins TRBV7-2 to TRBJ2-1; the D gene could be TRBD1 or TRBD2 (5 bases each). There are 13 residues in the CDR3. Looked up from germline, CDR1 is SGHTA and CDR2 is FQGNSA. V dropped 3 bases and J dropped 5 bases, with 8 bases sitting between them. CDR3: CASSFVGDNEQFF. The CDR3 nucleotides read TGTGCCAGCAGCTTTGTGGGGGACAATGAGCAGTTCTTC.

This clonotype was detected only a few times. The chain links TRBV7-2 to TRBJ2-7, with 8 bases fitting TRBD2. This CDR3 region has 17 residues. V lost 0 bases and J lost 1; bases outside the gene matches: 8. The germline V gene has CDR1 SGHTA and CDR2 FQGNSA. The chain's CDR3 is CASSLAAGASGSYEQYF. The CDR3 coding sequence is TGTGCCAGCAGCTTAGCGGCTGGAGCTAGCGGGTCCTACGAGCAGTACTTC.

The rearrangement uses TRBV7-6 and TRBJ2-1; TRBD2 matches 8 bases. V shed 3 bases and J 0 bases; nucleotides not matched to a gene: 7. Germline loops: CDR1 SGHVS, CDR2 FNYEAQ. CDR3 size: 17 residues. CDR3 protein: CASSLRERGSSYNEQFF. The CDR3 DNA reads as TGTGCCAGCAGCTTGAGGGAGCGGGGGAGCTCCTACAATGAGCAGTTCTTC.